This section outlines one TCR beta chain sequence together with its context. Trimming took 5 bases from V and 1 from J; bases not matched to a gene: 6. CDR1 is SGHRS and CDR2 is YFSETQ in the germline V gene. This CDR3 has 15 residues. The sample originates from a study of blood T cell repertoires in COVID-19. Study in general: COVID-19 samples collected from the United States, Italy and Spain covered acute and convalescent phases. T cells, B-cell-depleted T cells, or PBMCs supplied cDNA or gDNA.

In the study's own analysis: Reference gene primer amplification yielded estimated nucleated cell counts. TCRdb keeps only in-frame clones here, not all; method: immunoSEQ multiplex PCR. That table furnishes V, J and clone size, whereas the DNA furnished D and trimming. The sample includes 50,000 to 60,000 clones, approximately 86% of them seen just once. This sequence joins TRBV5-1 and TRBJ1-2; 9 nucleotides match TRBD1. The sequenced material came from peripheral blood. The receptor was isolated from a human donor with active COVID-19. The donor label of this sample is uncertain. The CDR3 DNA reads TGCGCCAGCAGTAGGGGGACAGGGTATAACTATGGCTACACCTTC. It codes for CASSRGTGYNYGYTF.